Listed below are T cell receptor beta chains from one sample, sequenced in a study of T cell responses to AZD1222 COVID-19 vaccine. Profiled with immunoSEQ multiplex PCR; TCRdb holds only in-frame clones, not every one. The sample gives 95,000 to 150,000 clones, around 92% of which show up once; 4% to 4.5% is in the top ten. Sample: peripheral blood, taken on day 0 of AZD1222 vaccination. These TCRs come from an adult in good health. Both conserved end residues are trimmed from each CDR3. Each record gives: D gene, CDR3 length, J gene, clone size, V gene, CDR3 protein. The D gene is left open where the match is weak. Rows may omit the clone size; those that give it use once, few, many or a size class.

d_gene: .
len: 12
j_gene: TRBJ1-1
abundance: .
v_gene: TRBV6-2/TRBV6-3
CDR3aa: ASSYSIGRTEAF

d_gene: .
len: 12
j_gene: TRBJ1-6
abundance: .
v_gene: TRBV30
CDR3aa: AWSSGTGNSPLH

d_gene: .
len: 9
j_gene: TRBJ2-1
abundance: .
v_gene: TRBV12-3/TRBV12-4
CDR3aa: ASSRFNEQF

d_gene: .
len: 12
j_gene: TRBJ2-2
abundance: few
v_gene: TRBV7-9
CDR3aa: ASSLGSATGELF

d_gene: .
len: 12
j_gene: TRBJ2-5
abundance: once
v_gene: TRBV7-7
CDR3aa: ASRGWSGDETQY

d_gene: .
len: 14
j_gene: TRBJ1-4
abundance: .
v_gene: TRBV7-8
CDR3aa: ASSLEVGQVNEKLF

d_gene: .
len: 13
j_gene: TRBJ2-3
abundance: .
v_gene: TRBV27
CDR3aa: ASSLWGGLSDTQY

d_gene: TRBD1
len: 13
j_gene: TRBJ2-5
abundance: .
v_gene: TRBV29-1
CDR3aa: SVVTPGQGVETQY

d_gene: .
len: 9
j_gene: TRBJ2-3
abundance: .
v_gene: TRBV12-3/TRBV12-4
CDR3aa: ASSLWDTQY

d_gene: .
len: 16
j_gene: TRBJ2-3
abundance: .
v_gene: TRBV28
CDR3aa: ASRTRLSPAYSTDTQY

d_gene: TRBD1
len: 15
j_gene: TRBJ1-3
abundance: .
v_gene: TRBV5-1
CDR3aa: ASSLGDSLSSGNTIY

d_gene: TRBD1
len: 12
j_gene: TRBJ1-2
abundance: .
v_gene: TRBV3-1/TRBV3-2
CDR3aa: ASSVRQGKAGYT

d_gene: .
len: 11
j_gene: TRBJ1-1
abundance: .
v_gene: TRBV5-1
CDR3aa: ASSYGANTEAF

d_gene: TRBD1
len: 12
j_gene: TRBJ2-7
abundance: .
v_gene: TRBV5-4
CDR3aa: ASSSRDRGHEQY

d_gene: TRBD1
len: 14
j_gene: TRBJ1-5
abundance: once
v_gene: TRBV18
CDR3aa: ASSPQGAASNQPQH

d_gene: .
len: 13
j_gene: TRBJ1-2
abundance: .
v_gene: TRBV6-4
CDR3aa: ASSDSGQRNYGYT

d_gene: .
len: 10
j_gene: TRBJ1-1
abundance: .
v_gene: TRBV29-1
CDR3aa: SAGTGDTEAF

d_gene: .
len: 10
j_gene: TRBJ2-5
abundance: .
v_gene: TRBV18
CDR3aa: ASSNYQETQY

d_gene: .
len: 14
j_gene: TRBJ1-1
abundance: .
v_gene: TRBV10-3
CDR3aa: AISESTVGLDTEAF